This T cell receptor beta chain was sequenced in a study of shared clonotypes between healthy human individuals. Study details: Three CD4 naive, three CD4 memory, two CD8 naive and one CD8 memory plate were used per donor. Findings and limits, study-wide: On the whole, naive subsets had larger estimated richness than memory subsets had.

TCRdb keeps only in-frame clones here, not all; method: immunoSEQ multiplex PCR. The sample holds over a million clones, roughly 74% seen once. This CDR3 comprises 15 residues. CDR1 SGHRS and CDR2 YFSETQ come from the germline V gene. After removal of 4 bases from V and 5 bases from J, the junction contained 11 bases not matched to a gene. Details on this clone: What it recognizes is unknown.

The genes are TRBV5-1 and TRBJ1-1; TRBD1 matches 7 bases. Input material: memory CD4+ T cells from PBMCs. Documented subset: CD45RA-negative fraction. This TCR was sampled from a man between 18 and 35 years old in good health. Some clones in this sample may be carry-over from other donors' samples. The CDR3 DNA sequence: TGCGCCAGCAGCCCAAGACAGGGCGGACTGACTGAAGCTTTCTTT. Amino acid sequence: CASSPRQGGLTEAFF.